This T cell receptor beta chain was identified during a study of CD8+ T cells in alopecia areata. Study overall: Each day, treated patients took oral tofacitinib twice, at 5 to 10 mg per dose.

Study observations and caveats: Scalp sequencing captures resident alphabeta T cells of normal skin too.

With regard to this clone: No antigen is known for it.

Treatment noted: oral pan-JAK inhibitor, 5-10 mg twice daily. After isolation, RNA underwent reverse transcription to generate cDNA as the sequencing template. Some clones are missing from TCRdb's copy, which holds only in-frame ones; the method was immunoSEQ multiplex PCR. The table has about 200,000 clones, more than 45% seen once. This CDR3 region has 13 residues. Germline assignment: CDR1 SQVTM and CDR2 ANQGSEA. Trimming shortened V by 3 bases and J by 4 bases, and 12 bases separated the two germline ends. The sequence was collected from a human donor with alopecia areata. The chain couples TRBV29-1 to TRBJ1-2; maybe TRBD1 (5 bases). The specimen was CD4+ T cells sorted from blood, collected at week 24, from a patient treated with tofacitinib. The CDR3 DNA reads TGCAGCGTTGATAGCCAGGGCCCCTATGGCTACACCTTC. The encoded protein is CSVDSQGPYGYTF.